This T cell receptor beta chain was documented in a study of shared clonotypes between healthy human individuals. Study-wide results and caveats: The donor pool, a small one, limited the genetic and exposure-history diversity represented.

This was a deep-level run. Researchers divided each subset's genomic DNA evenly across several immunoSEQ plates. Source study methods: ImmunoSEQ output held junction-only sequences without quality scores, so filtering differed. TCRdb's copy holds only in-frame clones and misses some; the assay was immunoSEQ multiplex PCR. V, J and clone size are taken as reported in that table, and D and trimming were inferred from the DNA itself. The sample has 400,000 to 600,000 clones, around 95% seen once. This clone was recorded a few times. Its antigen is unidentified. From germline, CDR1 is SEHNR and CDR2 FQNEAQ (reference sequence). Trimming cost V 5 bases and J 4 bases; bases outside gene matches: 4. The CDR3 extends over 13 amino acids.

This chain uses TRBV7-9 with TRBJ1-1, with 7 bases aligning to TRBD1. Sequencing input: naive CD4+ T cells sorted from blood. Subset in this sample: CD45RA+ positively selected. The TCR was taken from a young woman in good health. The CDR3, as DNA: TGTGCCAGCAGCCAGGGACAGTTCACTGAAGCTTTCTTT. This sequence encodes CASSQGQFTEAFF.